The T cell receptor (beta chain) under discussion was sequenced for a study of cytomegalovirus exposure and HLA in healthy donors. Study information: Roughly 180 million T cells yielded under 130 million unique TCR beta sequences in earlier analysis. A preliminary data release comprised approximately 85 million unique TCRs obtained from HLA-typed donors.

It was with 60 Vbeta and 13 Jbeta primers that the PCR ran. The assay was immunoSEQ multiplex PCR, and TCRdb's table has in-frame clones only and misses some. There are 60,000 to 70,000 clones in the sample, with approximately 5.1% held by the top ten. A note on this clone: Its specificity is not known.

At sampling all donors were nominally healthy, likely with unrecorded immune exposures. Study-wide results and caveats: Through in vitro validation, three CMV-associated chains were shown to be specific for CMV antigens.

The sequenced sample consisted of PBMCs. This receptor was obtained from a man aged 25-45 years in good health and CMV-seropositive.

Here the CDR3 reads CASSLWSSTMNTEAFF. DNA of the CDR3: TGTGCCAGCAGCCTTTGGTCCAGTACCATGAACACTGAAGCTTTCTTT. The chain couples TRBV7-9 to TRBJ1-1; no reliable D call. Germline V CDR1 and CDR2: SEHNR, FQNEAQ (reference sequence). The CDR3 loop spans 16 amino acids. The germline V and J ends were trimmed by 5 bases and 0 bases, with 16 bases remaining between them.